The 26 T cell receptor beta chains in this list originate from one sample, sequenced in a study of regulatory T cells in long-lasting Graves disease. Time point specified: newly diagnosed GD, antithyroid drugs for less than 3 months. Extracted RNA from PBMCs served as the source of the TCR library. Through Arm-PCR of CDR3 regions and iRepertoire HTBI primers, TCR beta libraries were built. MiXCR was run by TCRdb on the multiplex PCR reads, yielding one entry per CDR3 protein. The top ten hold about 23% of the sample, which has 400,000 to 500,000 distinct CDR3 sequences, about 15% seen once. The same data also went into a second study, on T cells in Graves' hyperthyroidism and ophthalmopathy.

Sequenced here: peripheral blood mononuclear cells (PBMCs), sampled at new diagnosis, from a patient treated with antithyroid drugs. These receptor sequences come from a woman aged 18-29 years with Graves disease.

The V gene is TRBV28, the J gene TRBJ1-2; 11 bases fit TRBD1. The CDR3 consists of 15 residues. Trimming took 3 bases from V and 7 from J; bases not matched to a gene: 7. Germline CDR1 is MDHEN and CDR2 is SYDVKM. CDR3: CASSFGQGALRGYTF. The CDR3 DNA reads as TGTGCCAGCAGTTTCGGACAGGGGGCATTACGTGGCTACACCTTC.

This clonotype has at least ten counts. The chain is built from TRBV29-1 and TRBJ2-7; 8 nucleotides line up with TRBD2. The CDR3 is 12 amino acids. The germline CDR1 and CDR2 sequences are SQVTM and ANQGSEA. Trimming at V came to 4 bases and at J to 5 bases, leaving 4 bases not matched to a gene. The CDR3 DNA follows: TGCAGCGTTGCGGGAGGGGGTAACGAGCAGTACTTC. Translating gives CSVAGGGNEQYF.

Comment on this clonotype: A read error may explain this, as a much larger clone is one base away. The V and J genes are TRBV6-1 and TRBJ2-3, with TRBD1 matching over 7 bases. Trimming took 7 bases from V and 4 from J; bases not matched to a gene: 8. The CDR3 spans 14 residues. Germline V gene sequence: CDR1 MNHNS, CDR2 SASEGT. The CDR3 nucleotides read TGTGCCAGCATGGACGACAGGGTCGCAGATACGCAGTATTTT. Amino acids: CASMDDRVADTQYF.

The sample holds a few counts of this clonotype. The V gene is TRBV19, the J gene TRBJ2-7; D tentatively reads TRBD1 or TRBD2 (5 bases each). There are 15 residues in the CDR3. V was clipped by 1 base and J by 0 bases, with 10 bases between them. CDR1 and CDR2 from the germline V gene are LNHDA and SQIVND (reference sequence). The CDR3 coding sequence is TGTGCCAGTAGTATAGGAGGGGTTAGCTCCTACGAGCAGTACTTC. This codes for CASSIGGVSSYEQYF.

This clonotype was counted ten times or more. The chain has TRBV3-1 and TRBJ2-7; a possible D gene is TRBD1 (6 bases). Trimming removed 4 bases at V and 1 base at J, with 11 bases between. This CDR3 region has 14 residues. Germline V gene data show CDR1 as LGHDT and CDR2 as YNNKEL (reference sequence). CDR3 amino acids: CASSPTGDSYEQYF. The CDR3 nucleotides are TGTGCCAGCAGCCCGACAGGCGATTCCTACGAGCAGTACTTC.

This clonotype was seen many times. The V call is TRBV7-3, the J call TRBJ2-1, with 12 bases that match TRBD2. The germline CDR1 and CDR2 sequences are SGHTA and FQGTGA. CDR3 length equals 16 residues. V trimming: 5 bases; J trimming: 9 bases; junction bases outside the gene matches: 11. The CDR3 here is CASSPTSGSAAREQFF. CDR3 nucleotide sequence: TGTGCCAGCAGCCCGACTAGCGGGAGTGCCGCCCGTGAGCAGTTCTTC. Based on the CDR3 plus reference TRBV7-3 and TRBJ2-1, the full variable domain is GAGVSQTPSNKVTEKGKYVELRCDPISGHTALYWYRQSLGQGPEFLIYFQGTGAADDSGLPNDRFFAVRPEGSVSTLKIQRTERGDSAVYLCASSPTSGSAAREQFFGPGTRLTVL.

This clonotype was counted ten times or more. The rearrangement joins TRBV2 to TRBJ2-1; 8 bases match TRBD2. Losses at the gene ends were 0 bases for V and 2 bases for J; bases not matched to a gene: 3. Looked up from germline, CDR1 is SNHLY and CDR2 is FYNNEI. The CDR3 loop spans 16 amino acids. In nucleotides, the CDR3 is TGTGCCAGCAGTGAAGCAGGACTAGCCGCCTACAATGAGCAGTTCTTC. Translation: CASSEAGLAAYNEQFF.

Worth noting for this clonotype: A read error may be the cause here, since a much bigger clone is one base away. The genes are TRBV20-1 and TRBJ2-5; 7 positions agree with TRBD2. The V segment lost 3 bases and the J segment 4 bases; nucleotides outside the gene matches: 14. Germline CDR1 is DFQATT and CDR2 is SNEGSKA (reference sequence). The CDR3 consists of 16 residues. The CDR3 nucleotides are TGCAGTGCTAGCCCCCTACCCCAACTAGCGCCAGAGACCCAGTACTTC. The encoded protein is CSASPLPQLAPETQYF.

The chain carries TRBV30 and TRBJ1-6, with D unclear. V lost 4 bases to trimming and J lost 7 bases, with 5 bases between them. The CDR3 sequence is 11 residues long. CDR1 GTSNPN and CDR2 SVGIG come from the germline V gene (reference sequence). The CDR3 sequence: CAWTTNSPLHF. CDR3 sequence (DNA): TGTGCCTGGACCACGAATTCACCCCTCCACTTT.

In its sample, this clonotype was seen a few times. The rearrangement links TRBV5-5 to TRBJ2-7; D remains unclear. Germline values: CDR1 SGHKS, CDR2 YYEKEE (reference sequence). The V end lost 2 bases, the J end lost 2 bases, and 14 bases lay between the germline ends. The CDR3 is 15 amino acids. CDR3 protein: CASSLGSHTPYEQYF. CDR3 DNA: TGTGCCAGCAGCTTAGGCTCCCACACCCCCTACGAGCAGTACTTC. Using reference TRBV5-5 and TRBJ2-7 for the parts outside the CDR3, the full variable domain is DAGVTQSPTHLIKTRGQQVTLRCSPISGHKSVSWYQQVLGQGPQFIFQYYEKEERGRGNFPDRFSARQFPNYSSELNVNALLLGDSALYLCASSLGSHTPYEQYFGPGTRLTVT.

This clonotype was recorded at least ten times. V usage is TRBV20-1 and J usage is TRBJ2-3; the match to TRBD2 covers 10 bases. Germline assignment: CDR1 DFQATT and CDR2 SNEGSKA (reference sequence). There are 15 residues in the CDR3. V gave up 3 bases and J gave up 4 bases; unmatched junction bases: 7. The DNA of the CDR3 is TGCAGTGCTAGTTCGGCTAGCGGGAGCTCAGATACGCAGTATTTT. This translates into CSASSASGSSDTQYF.

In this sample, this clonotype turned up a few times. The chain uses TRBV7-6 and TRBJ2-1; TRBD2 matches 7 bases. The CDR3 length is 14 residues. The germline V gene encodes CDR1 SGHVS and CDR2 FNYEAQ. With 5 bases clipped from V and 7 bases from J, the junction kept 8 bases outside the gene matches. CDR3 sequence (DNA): TGTGCCAGCAGCCCCCCGCGGGGGACTAATGAGCAGTTCTTC. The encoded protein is CASSPPRGTNEQFF.

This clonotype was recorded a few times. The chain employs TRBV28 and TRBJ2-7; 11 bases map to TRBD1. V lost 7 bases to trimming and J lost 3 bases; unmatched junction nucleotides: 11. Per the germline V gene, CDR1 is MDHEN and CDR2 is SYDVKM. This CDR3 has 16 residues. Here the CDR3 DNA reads TGTGCCAGCATTAACACCGCGGGACAGGGGGGCTACGAGCAGTACTTC. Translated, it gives CASINTAGQGGYEQYF. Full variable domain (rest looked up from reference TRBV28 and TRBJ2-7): DVKVTQSSRYLVKRTGEKVFLECVQDMDHENMFWYRQDPGLGLRLIYFSYDVKMKEKGDIPEGYSVSREKKERFSLILESASTNQTSMYLCASINTAGQGGYEQYFGPGTRLTVT.

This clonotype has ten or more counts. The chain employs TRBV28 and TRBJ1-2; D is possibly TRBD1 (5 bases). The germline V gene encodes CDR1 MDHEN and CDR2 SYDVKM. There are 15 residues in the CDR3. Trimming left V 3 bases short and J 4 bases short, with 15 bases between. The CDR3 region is CASSFPQTAPYGYTF. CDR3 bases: TGTGCCAGCAGTTTCCCTCAGACAGCGCCCTATGGCTACACCTTC.

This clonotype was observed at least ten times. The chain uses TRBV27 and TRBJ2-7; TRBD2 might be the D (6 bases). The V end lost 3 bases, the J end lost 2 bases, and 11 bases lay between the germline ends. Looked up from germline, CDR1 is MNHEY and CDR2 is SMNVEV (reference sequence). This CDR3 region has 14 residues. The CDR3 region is CASSFSSDTYEQYF. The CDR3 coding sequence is TGTGCCAGCAGTTTCTCTAGCGACACCTACGAGCAGTACTTC.

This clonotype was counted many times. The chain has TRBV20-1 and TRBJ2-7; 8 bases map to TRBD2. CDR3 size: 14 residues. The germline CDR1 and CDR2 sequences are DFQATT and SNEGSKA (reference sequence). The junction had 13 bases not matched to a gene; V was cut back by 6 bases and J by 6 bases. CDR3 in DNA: TGCAGTGCGGAAAGGACTAGCATGGGCTCCGAGCAGTACTTC. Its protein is CSAERTSMGSEQYF.

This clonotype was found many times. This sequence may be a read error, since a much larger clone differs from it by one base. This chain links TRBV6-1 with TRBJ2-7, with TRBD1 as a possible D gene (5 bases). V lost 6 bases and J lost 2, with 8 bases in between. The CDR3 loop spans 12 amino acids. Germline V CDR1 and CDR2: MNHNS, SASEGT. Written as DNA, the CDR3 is TGTGCCAGCAGCCAACAGGCCTACGAGCAGTACTTC. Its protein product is CASSQQAYEQYF.

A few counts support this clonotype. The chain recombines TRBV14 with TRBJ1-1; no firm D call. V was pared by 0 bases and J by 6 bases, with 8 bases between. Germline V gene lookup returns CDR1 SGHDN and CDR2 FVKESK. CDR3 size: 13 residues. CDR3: CASSQDRVPEAFF. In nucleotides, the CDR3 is TGTGCCAGCAGCCAAGATAGGGTGCCTGAAGCTTTCTTT.

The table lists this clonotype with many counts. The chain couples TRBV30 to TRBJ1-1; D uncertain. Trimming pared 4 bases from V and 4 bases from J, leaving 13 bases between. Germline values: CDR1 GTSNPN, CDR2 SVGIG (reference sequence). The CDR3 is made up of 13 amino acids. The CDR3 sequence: CAWTSQVGTEAFF. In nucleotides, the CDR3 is TGTGCCTGGACCAGCCAAGTAGGCACTGAAGCTTTCTTT.

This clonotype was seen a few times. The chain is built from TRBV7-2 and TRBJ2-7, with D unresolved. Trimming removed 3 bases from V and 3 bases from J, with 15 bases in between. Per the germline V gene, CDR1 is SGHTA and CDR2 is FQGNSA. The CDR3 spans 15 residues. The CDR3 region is CASSFPPPRDYEQYF. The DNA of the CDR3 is TGTGCCAGCAGCTTCCCGCCGCCCAGAGACTACGAGCAGTACTTC.

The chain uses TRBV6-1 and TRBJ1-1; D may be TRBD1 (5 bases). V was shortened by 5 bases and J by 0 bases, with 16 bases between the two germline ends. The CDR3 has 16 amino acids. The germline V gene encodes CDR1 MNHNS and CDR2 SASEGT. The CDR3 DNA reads TGTGCCAGCAGTCTCCACAGGAGTTCTTTGAACACTGAAGCTTTCTTT. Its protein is CASSLHRSSLNTEAFF.

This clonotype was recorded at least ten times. CDR3 sequence reads: CSANREDNSPLHF. In DNA form, the CDR3 reads TGCAGTGCTAATCGGGAGGATAATTCACCCCTCCACTTT. The chain couples TRBV20-1 to TRBJ1-6; D gene unclear. CDR1 DFQATT and CDR2 SNEGSKA come from the germline V gene (reference sequence). With 4 bases removed from V and 5 bases from J, the gap between germline ends came to 9 bases. The CDR3 consists of 13 residues.

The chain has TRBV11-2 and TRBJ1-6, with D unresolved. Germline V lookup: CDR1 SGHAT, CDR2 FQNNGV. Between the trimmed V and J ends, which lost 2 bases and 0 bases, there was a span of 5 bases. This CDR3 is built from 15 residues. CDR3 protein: CASSLRSSYNSPLHF. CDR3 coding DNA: TGTGCCAGCAGCTTAAGAAGCTCCTATAATTCACCCCTCCACTTT.

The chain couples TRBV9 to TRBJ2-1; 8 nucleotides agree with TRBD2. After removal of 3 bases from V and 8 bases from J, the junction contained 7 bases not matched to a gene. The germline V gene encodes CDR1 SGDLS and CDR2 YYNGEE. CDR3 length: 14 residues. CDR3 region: CASSAREGSDEQFF. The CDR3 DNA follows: TGTGCCAGCAGCGCACGGGAGGGCTCGGATGAGCAGTTCTTC.

This chain's CDR3 is CASSSRTGGGGEQFF. In nucleotides, the CDR3 is TGTGCCAGCTCATCCCGAACAGGGGGTGGTGGTGAGCAGTTCTTC. The chain carries TRBV18 and TRBJ2-1; 8 bases align to TRBD1. V lost 5 bases and J lost 9; bases outside the gene matches: 12. In germline, CDR1 is KGHSH, CDR2 LQKENI. This CDR3 region has 15 residues.

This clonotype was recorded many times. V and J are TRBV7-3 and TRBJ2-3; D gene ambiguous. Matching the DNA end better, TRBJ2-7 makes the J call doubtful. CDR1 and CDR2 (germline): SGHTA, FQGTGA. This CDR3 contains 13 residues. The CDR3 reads CASPVRVPYEQYF. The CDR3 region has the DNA TGTGCCTCTCCGGTTAGGGTCCCCTACGAGCAGTACTTC.